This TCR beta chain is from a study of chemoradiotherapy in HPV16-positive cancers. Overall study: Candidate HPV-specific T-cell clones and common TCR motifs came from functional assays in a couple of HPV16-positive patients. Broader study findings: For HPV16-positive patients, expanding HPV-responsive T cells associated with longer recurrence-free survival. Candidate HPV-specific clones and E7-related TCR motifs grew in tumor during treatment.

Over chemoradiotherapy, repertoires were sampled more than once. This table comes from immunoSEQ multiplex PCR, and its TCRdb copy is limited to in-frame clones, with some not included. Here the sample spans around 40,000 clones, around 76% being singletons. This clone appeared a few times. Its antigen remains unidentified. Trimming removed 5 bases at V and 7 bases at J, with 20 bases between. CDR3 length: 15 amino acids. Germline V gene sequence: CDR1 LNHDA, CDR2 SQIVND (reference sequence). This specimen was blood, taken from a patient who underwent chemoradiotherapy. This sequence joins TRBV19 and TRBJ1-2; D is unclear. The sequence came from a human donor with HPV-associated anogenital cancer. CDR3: CASSFQTSRVIGYTF. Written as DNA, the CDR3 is TGTGCCAGTAGTTTCCAGACATCTCGAGTAATTGGCTACACCTTC.